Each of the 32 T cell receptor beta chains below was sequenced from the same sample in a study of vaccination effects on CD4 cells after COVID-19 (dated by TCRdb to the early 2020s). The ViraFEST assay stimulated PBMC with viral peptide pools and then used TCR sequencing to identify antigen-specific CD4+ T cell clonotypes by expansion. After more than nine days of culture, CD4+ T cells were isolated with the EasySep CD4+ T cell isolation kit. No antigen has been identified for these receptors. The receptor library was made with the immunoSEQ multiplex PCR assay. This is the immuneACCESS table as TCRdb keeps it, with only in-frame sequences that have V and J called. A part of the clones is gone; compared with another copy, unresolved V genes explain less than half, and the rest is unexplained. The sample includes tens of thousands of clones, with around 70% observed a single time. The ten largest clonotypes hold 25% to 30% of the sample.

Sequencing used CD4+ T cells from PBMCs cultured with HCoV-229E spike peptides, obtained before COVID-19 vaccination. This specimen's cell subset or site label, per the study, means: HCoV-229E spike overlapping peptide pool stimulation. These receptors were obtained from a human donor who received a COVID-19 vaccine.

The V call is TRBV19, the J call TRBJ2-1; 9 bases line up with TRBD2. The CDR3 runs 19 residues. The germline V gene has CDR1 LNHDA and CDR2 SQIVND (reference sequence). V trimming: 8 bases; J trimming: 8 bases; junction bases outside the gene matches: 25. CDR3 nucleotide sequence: TGTGCCAGTCAAAATCGCCGGGGGGTAGCGGGAGTAGGGGGGCATGAGCAGTTCTTC. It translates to CASQNRRGVAGVGGHEQFF.

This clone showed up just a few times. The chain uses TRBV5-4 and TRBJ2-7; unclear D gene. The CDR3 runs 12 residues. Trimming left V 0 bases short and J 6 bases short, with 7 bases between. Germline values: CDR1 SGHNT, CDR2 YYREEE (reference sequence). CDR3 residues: CASSLGTGEQYF. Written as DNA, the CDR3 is TGTGCCAGCAGCTTGGGTACTGGCGAGCAGTACTTC.

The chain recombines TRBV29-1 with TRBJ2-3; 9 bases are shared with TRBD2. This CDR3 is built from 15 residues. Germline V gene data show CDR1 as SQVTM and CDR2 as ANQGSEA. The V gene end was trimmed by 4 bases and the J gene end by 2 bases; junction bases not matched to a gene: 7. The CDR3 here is CSVAFSGGFTDTQYF. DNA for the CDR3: TGCAGCGTTGCCTTTAGCGGGGGATTCACAGATACGCAGTATTTT.

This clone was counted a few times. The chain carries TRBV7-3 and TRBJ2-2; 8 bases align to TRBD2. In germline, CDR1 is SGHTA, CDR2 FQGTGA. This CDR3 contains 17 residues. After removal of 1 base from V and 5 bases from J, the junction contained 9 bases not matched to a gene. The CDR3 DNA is TGTGCCAGCAGCTTAAGAGGCGGGGGGCTCGGAACCGGGGAGCTGTTTTTT. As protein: CASSLRGGGLGTGELFF.

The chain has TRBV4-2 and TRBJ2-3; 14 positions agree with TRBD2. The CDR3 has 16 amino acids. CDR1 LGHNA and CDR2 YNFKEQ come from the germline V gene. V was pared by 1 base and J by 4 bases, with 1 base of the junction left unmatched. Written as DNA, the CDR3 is TGTGCCAGCAGCCAAGGACTAGCGGGAGGGCCAGATACGCAGTATTTT. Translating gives CASSQGLAGGPDTQYF.

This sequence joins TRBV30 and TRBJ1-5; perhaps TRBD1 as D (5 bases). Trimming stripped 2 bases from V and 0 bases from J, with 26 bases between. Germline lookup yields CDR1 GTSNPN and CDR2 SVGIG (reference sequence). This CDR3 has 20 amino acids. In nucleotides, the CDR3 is TGTGCCTGGAGTACCGGGGTCTTAGTGGGGCCCGCGTATAGCAATCAGCCCCAGCATTTT. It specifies CAWSTGVLVGPAYSNQPQHF.

CDR3: CASSLPDRGFYEQYF. As DNA, the CDR3 is TGTGCCAGCAGCCTTCCGGACAGGGGGTTCTACGAGCAGTACTTC. This rearrangement joins TRBV7-2 to TRBJ2-7; 10 nucleotides agree with TRBD1. Trimming at V came to 5 bases and at J to 3 bases, leaving 7 bases not matched to a gene. The CDR3 has 15 amino acids. Per the germline V gene, CDR1 is SGHTA and CDR2 is FQGNSA.

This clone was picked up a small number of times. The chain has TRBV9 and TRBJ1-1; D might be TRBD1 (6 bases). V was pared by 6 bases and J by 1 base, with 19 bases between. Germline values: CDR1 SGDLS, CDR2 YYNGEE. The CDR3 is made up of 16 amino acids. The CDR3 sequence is CASTRLGGGGNTEAFF. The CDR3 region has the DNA TGTGCCAGCACCCGACTCGGTGGGGGCGGGAACACTGAAGCTTTCTTT.

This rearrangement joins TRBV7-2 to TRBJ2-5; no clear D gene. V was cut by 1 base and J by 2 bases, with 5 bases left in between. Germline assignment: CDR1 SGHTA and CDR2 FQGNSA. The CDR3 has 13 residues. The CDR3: CASSLDRQETQYF. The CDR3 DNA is TGTGCCAGCAGCTTAGATCGGCAAGAGACCCAGTACTTC.

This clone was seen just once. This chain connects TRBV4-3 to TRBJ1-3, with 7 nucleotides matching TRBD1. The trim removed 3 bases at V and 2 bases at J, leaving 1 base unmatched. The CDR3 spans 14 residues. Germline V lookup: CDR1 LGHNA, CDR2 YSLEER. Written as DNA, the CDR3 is TGCGCCAGCAGCCAGGGACAGACTGGAAACACCATATATTTT. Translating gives CASSQGQTGNTIYF.

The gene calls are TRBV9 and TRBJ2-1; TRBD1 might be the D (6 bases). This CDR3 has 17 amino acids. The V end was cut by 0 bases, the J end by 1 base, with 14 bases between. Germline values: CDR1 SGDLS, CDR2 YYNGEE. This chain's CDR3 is CASSVAPRGTSYNEQFF. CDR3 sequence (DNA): TGTGCCAGCAGCGTAGCCCCCAGGGGCACGTCCTACAATGAGCAGTTCTTC.

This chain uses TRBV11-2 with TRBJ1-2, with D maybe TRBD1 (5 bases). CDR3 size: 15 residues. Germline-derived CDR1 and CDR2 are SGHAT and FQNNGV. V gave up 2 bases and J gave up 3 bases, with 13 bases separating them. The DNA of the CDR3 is TGTGCCAGCAGCTTATTCCCCCGGGGGGACTATGGCTACACCTTC. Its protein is CASSLFPRGDYGYTF.

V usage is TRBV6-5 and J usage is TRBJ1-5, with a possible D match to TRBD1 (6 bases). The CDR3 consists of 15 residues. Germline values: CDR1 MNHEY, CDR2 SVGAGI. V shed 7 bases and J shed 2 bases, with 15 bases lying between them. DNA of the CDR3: TGTGCCAGCATTCCTGCCTACAGGGGCAATCAGCCCCAGCATTTT. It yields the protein CASIPAYRGNQPQHF.

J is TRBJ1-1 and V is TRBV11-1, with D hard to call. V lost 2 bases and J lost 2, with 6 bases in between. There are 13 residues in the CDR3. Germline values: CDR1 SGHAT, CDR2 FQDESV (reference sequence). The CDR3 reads CASSLKGNTEAFF. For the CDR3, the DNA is TGTGCCAGCAGCTTAAAGGGTAACACTGAAGCTTTCTTT.

CDR3 in amino acids: CASSPEGYDYGYTF. CDR3 nucleotides: TGCGCCAGCAGCCCGGAGGGCTACGACTATGGCTACACCTTC. The genes are TRBV5-1 and TRBJ1-2; no clear D. The CDR3 has 14 amino acids. V was clipped by 4 bases and J by 3 bases, with 13 bases between them. Germline V gene lookup returns CDR1 SGHRS and CDR2 YFSETQ. Variable domain in full (rest from reference TRBV5-1 and TRBJ1-2): KAGVTQTPRYLIKTRGQQVTLSCSPISGHRSVSWYQQTPGQGLQFLFEYFSETQRNKGNFPGRFSGRQFSNSRSEMNVSTLELGDSALYLCASSPEGYDYGYTFGSGTRLTVV.

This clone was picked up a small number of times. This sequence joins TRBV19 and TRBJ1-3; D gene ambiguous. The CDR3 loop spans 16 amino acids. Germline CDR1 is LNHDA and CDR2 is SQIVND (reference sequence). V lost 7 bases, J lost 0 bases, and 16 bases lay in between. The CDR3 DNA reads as TGTGCCAGTACTGCCGTTACCGGTGCCTCTGGAAACACCATATATTTT. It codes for CASTAVTGASGNTIYF.

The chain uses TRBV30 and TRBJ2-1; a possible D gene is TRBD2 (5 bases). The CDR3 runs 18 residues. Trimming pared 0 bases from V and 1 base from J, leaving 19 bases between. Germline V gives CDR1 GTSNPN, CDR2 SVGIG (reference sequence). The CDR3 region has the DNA TGTGCCTGGAGTGTACAATTTCCCGGCCGAGGGTCCTACAATGAGCAGTTCTTC. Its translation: CAWSVQFPGRGSYNEQFF.

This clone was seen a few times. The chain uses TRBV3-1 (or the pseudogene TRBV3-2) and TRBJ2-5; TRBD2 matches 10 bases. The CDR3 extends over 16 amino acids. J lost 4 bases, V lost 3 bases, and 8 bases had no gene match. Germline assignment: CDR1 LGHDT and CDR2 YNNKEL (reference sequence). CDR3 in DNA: TGTGCCAGCAGCCATCGCCAGCGGGAGGGTCGAGAGACCCAGTACTTC. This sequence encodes CASSHRQREGRETQYF.

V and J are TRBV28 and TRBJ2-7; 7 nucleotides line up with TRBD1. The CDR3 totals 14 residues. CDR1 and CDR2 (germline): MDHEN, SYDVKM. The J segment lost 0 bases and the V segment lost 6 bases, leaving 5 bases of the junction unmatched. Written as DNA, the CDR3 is TGTGCCAGCAGAACGGGACAGCCCTCCTACGAGCAGTACTTC. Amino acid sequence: CASRTGQPSYEQYF.

DNA for the CDR3: TGCGCCAGCAGCCTGCAGGGCTACGAGCAGTACTTC. It yields the protein CASSLQGYEQYF. The chain employs TRBV5-1 and TRBJ2-7; D perhaps matches TRBD1 (5 bases). This CDR3 has 12 residues. Germline assignment: CDR1 SGHRS and CDR2 YFSETQ. The V gene lost 4 bases and the J gene lost 3 bases, with 8 bases spanning the gap.

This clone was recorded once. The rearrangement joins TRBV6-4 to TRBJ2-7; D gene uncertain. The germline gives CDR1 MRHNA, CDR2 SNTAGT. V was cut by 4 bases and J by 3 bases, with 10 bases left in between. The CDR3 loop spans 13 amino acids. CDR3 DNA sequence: TGTGCCAGCAGTGTCCCCTCAATCTACGAGCAGTACTTC. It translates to CASSVPSIYEQYF.

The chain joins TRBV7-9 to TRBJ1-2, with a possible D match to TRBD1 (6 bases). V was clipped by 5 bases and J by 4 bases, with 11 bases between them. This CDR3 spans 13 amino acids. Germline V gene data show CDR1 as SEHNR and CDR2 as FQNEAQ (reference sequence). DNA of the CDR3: TGTGCCAGCAGCCCGGACAGATCCTATGGCTACACCTTC. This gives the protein CASSPDRSYGYTF.

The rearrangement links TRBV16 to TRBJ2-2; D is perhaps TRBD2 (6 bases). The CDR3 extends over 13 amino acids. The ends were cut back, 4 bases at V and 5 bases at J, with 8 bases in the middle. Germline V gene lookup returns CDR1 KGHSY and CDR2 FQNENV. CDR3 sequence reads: CASSRLGTGELFF. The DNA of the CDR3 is TGTGCCAGCAGCCGACTAGGGACCGGGGAGCTGTTTTTT.

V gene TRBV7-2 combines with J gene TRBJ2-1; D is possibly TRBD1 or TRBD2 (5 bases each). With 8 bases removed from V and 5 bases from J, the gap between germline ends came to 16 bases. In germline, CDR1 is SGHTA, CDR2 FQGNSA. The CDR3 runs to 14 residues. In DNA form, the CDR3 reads TGTGCCAGCGGCCGGCCGGGGCGGAACAATGAGCAGTTCTTC. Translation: CASGRPGRNNEQFF. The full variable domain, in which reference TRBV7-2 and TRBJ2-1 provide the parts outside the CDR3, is GAGVSQSPSNKVTEKGKDVELRCDPISGHTALYWYRQSLGQGLEFLIYFQGNSAPDKSGLPSDRFSAERTGGSVSTLTIQRTQQEDSAVYLCASGRPGRNNEQFFGPGTRLTVL.

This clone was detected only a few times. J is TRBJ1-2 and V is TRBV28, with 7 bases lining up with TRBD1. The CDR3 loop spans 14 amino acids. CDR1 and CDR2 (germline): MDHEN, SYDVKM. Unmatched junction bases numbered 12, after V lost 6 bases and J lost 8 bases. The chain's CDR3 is CASRYRQGGGGYTF. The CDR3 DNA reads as TGTGCCAGCAGGTACCGACAGGGTGGCGGCGGCTACACCTTC.

The chain's CDR3 is CASRRRAGGSGETQYF. The CDR3 coding sequence is TGTGCCAGCAGACGCAGGGCAGGGGGGTCAGGGGAGACCCAGTACTTC. The chain uses TRBV7-2 and TRBJ2-5; the D gene is possibly TRBD1 (7 bases). Germline lookup yields CDR1 SGHTA and CDR2 FQGNSA. The CDR3 has 16 residues. V shed 6 bases and J shed 5 bases, with 22 bases lying between them. Drawing the rest from reference TRBV7-2 and TRBJ2-5, the complete variable domain is GAGVSQSPSNKVTEKGKDVELRCDPISGHTALYWYRQSLGQGLEFLIYFQGNSAPDKSGLPSDRFSAERTGGSVSTLTIQRTQQEDSAVYLCASRRRAGGSGETQYFGPGTRLLVL.

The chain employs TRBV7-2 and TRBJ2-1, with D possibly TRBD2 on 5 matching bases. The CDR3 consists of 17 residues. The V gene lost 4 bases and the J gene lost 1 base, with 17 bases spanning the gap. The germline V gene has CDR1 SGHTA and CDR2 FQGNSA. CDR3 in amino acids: CASSSRGSKGSYNEQFF. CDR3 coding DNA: TGTGCCAGCAGCTCCCGGGGTAGCAAGGGTTCCTACAATGAGCAGTTCTTC.

The CDR3 nucleotides read TGTGCCATCAGTGAAGGCAGGGGGTTTGAGACGGACACTGAAGCTTTCTTT. It encodes CAISEGRGFETDTEAFF. This chain uses TRBV10-3 with TRBJ1-1; 7 nucleotides line up with TRBD1. CDR1 and CDR2 from the germline V gene are ENHRY and SYGVKD. The CDR3 is 17 residues long. V gave up 3 bases and J gave up 3 bases; unmatched junction bases: 13.

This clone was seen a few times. This chain's CDR3 is CAWTQAFSNQPQHF. In DNA form, the CDR3 reads TGTGCCTGGACCCAGGCCTTTAGCAATCAGCCCCAGCATTTT. The chain has TRBV30 and TRBJ1-5; D is unresolved. Germline values: CDR1 GTSNPN, CDR2 SVGIG (reference sequence). Between the trimmed V and J ends, which lost 4 bases and 0 bases, there was a span of 10 bases. The CDR3 has 14 amino acids.

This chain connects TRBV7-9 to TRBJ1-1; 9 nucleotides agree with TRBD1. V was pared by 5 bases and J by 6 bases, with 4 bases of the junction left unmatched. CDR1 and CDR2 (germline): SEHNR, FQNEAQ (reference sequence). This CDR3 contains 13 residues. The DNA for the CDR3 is TGTGCCAGCAGCAACAGGGGGCTCGCTGAAGCTTTCTTT. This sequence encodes CASSNRGLAEAFF. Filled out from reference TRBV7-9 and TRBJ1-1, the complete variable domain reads DTGVSQNPRHKITKRGQNVTFRCDPISEHNRLYWYRQTLGQGPEFLTYFQNEAQLEKSRLLSDRFSAERPKGSFSTLEIQRTEQGDSAMYLCASSNRGLAEAFFGQGTRLTVV.

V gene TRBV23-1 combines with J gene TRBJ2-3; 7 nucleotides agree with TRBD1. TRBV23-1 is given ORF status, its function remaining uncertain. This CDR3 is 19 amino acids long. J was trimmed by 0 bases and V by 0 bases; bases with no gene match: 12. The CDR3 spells CASSQSRRTGNSSTDTQYF. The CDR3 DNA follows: TGCGCCAGCAGTCAATCCCGACGGACAGGCAATTCTAGCACAGATACGCAGTATTTT.

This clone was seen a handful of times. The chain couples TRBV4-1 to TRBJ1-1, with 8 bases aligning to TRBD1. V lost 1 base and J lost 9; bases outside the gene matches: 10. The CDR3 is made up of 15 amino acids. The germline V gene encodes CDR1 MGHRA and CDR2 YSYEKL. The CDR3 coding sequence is TGCGCCAGCAGCCAAGGACCCCTTCAGGGGGCAAAAGCTTTCTTT. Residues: CASSQGPLQGAKAFF.